The present T cell receptor (beta chain) was sequenced within a study of regulatory T cells in long-lasting Graves disease. General observations from the study: Newly diagnosed patients shared approximately 1,000 public clonotypes; persistent patients shared approximately 2,700. Accuracy may have suffered from the small sample size. The researchers studied only peripheral blood, not thyroid tissue.

Through Arm-PCR of CDR3 regions and iRepertoire HTBI primers, TCR beta libraries were built. TCRdb reanalysed the multiplex PCR reads using MiXCR and keeps one entry per CDR3 protein. The sample lists about 610,000 distinct CDR3 sequences, 16% occurring once. In the case of this clonotype: As yet, its antigen is unknown.

CDR3 length equals 10 residues. V lost 6 bases and J lost 7, with 6 bases in between. Per germline, CDR1 SQVTM and CDR2 ANQGSEA. This sample's time point: newly diagnosed GD, antithyroid drugs for less than 3 months. PBMC RNA served as the TCR library source. The same data also contributed to another study, on T cells in Graves' hyperthyroidism and ophthalmopathy.

The starting material was peripheral blood mononuclear cells (PBMCs), obtained at new diagnosis, from a patient treated with antithyroid drugs. The origin of this receptor is a man aged 18 to 35 with Graves disease. The V and J genes are TRBV29-1 and TRBJ1-4; unclear D gene. This CDR3 reads CSVLGEKLFF. CDR3 bases: TGCAGCGTCCTTGGTGAAAAACTGTTTTTT.